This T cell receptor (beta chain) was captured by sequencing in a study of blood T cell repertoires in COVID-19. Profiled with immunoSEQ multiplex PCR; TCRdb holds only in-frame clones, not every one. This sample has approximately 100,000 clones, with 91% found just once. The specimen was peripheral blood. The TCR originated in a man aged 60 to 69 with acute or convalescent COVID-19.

CDR3 coding DNA: TGTGCCAGCAGCACTGACAGGGGACGCCAGCCCCAGCATTTT. It codes for CASSTDRGRQPQHF. V is TRBV6-5 and J is TRBJ1-5; 8 bases align to TRBD1. The CDR3 runs 14 residues. Germline V gene data show CDR1 as MNHEY and CDR2 as SVGAGI. V lost 6 bases and J lost 7; bases outside the gene matches: 8.